This entry lists 31 T cell receptor beta chains sequenced from one sample in a study of blood T cells in healthy people across ages. The authors ran a second PCR of about 6 to 11 cycles using a sample-barcoded 5' primer and a J-beta primer mix. TCRdb processed the 5' RACE reads anew with MiXCR; each CDR3 protein has one entry. The repertoire includes 500,000 to 650,000 distinct CDR3 sequences, about 28% of them detected once, and approximately 3.7% sits in the top ten. This sample also appeared in a second study, on T cells of mothers and their children.

The sample was blood. The source is a boy between 2 and 15 years old in good health.

In regard to this clonotype: The CDR3 ends on some other residue instead of the conserved phenylalanine or tryptophan, so this is likely a read error. J is TRBJ1-1 and V is TRBV7-9, with TRBD1 as a possible D gene (5 bases). Trimming pared 2 bases from V and 4 bases from J, leaving 11 bases between. From germline, CDR1 is SEHNR and CDR2 FQNEAQ (reference sequence). The CDR3 consists of 14 residues. CDR3 nucleotide sequence: TGTGCCAGCAGCTTATCAGGGATTGGCACTGAAGCTTTCCTT. Amino acid sequence: CASSLSGIGTEAFL.

In this sample, this clonotype turned up a few times. For the CDR3, the DNA is TGTGCCAGCAGTTTGCTAGGGGAAGAGCAGTACTTC. This gives the protein CASSLLGEEQYF. V gene TRBV12-3 or TRBV12-4 combines with J gene TRBJ2-7; a weak D match, TRBD1 (5 bases). The CDR3 is made up of 12 amino acids. Trimming cost V 3 bases and J 7 bases, with 10 bases left between them.

V usage is TRBV13 and J usage is TRBJ2-3; 10 bases line up with TRBD2. Germline CDR1 is PRHDT and CDR2 is FYEKMQ (reference sequence). The CDR3 is 18 amino acids. V trimming: 5 bases; J trimming: 2 bases; junction bases outside the gene matches: 13. CDR3 amino acids: CASSPPTSGIALTDTQYF. The CDR3 DNA reads TGTGCCAGCAGCCCCCCTACTAGCGGGATCGCTCTCACAGATACGCAGTATTTT.

The chain is built from TRBV7-2 and TRBJ2-4; 9 bases align to TRBD1. The CDR3 runs to 13 residues. Germline CDR1 and CDR2: SGHTA and FQGNSA. Trimming took 1 base from V and 8 from J; bases not matched to a gene: 0. The CDR3 protein is CASSLGQGDIQYF. DNA of the CDR3: TGTGCCAGCAGCTTAGGACAGGGGGACATTCAGTACTTC.

The chain has TRBV7-2 and TRBJ2-1, with D perhaps assigned TRBD1 or TRBD2 (5 bases each). The CDR3 loop spans 16 amino acids. Germline loops: CDR1 SGHTA, CDR2 FQGNSA. V was trimmed by 1 base and J by 0 bases, leaving 10 bases between them. The CDR3 DNA is TGTGCCAGCAGCTTAGATGCAGGGAGCTCCTACAATGAGCAGTTCTTC. Protein: CASSLDAGSSYNEQFF.

The J gene is TRBJ2-5, the V gene TRBV20-1; 7 bases are a match to TRBD2. The CDR3 runs 14 residues. Germline lookup yields CDR1 DFQATT and CDR2 SNEGSKA (reference sequence). V trimming: 5 bases; J trimming: 1 base; junction bases outside the gene matches: 7. The CDR3 coding sequence is TGCAGTGCTGGCCAACTAGCGCTCCAAGAGACCCAGTACTTC. The encoded protein is CSAGQLALQETQYF.

The rearrangement uses TRBV20-1 and TRBJ2-1; TRBD2 agrees at 7 bases. Germline V lookup: CDR1 DFQATT, CDR2 SNEGSKA (reference sequence). The ends lost 4 bases at V and 3 bases at J; junction bases unmatched: 9. This CDR3 comprises 15 residues. CDR3 coding DNA: TGCAGTGCTATCTTGCCGGGAGGTCTCTACAATGAGCAGTTCTTC. Protein: CSAILPGGLYNEQFF.

Only a few counts were recorded for this clonotype. The chain is built from TRBV28 and TRBJ2-1; D is possibly TRBD1 or TRBD2 (5 bases each). This CDR3 spans 14 amino acids. Germline V gives CDR1 MDHEN, CDR2 SYDVKM. The V gene lost 8 bases and the J gene lost 5 bases, with 16 bases spanning the gap. Here the CDR3 reads CASERGRSNNEQFF. For the CDR3, the DNA is TGTGCCAGCGAACGGGGCCGATCCAACAATGAGCAGTTCTTC.

V and J are TRBV5-1 and TRBJ1-4, with a weak D call TRBD1 (5 bases). The CDR3 is 15 amino acids. V dropped 4 bases and J dropped 5 bases, with 15 bases sitting between them. Germline V gene lookup returns CDR1 SGHRS and CDR2 YFSETQ. CDR3 bases: TGCGCCAGCAGCGCAGGGACCCCAGCGAATGAAAAACTGTTTTTT. It yields the protein CASSAGTPANEKLFF.

CDR3 in amino acids: CATSLDRGPGETQYF. Written as DNA, the CDR3 is TGTGCCACCAGCTTGGACAGGGGGCCGGGGGAGACCCAGTACTTC. The chain couples TRBV15 to TRBJ2-5; 11 bases fit TRBD1. V lost 5 bases to trimming and J lost 5 bases; unmatched junction nucleotides: 7. Germline CDR1 and CDR2: LNHNV and YYDKDF (reference sequence). The CDR3 runs 15 residues.

The V and J genes are TRBV28 and TRBJ1-4; no reliable D call. Germline V gives CDR1 MDHEN, CDR2 SYDVKM. The CDR3 is 14 residues long. V was pared by 5 bases and J by 7 bases, with 14 bases between. For the CDR3, the DNA is TGTGCCAGCAGTGGCCCGGATTGGATTGAAAAACTGTTTTTT. Amino acid sequence: CASSGPDWIEKLFF.

The chain employs TRBV12-3 or TRBV12-4 and TRBJ2-1, with 10 positions matching TRBD2. J was trimmed by 8 bases and V by 6 bases; bases with no gene match: 10. The CDR3 totals 15 residues. In DNA form, the CDR3 reads TGTGCCAGCAGGGTAGCGGGGGGCGGGTTGGATGAGCAGTTCTTC. Residues: CASRVAGGGLDEQFF.

This clonotype was seen a handful of times. This rearrangement joins TRBV9 to TRBJ2-1; no clear D. The germline V gene has CDR1 SGDLS and CDR2 YYNGEE. The CDR3 has 14 amino acids. V lost 1 base, J lost 4 bases, and 9 bases lay in between. CDR3 nucleotides: TGTGCCAGCAGCGTAATGGGCGGATACAATGAGCAGTTCTTC. Its protein is CASSVMGGYNEQFF.

The chain employs TRBV7-9 and TRBJ2-1; maybe TRBD2 (5 bases). The CDR3 sequence is 14 residues long. The ends were cut back, 6 bases at V and 3 bases at J, with 12 bases in the middle. Germline lookup yields CDR1 SEHNR and CDR2 FQNEAQ (reference sequence). CDR3 loop: CASSRGNLYNEQFF. The CDR3 region has the DNA TGTGCCAGCAGTAGAGGGAATCTCTACAATGAGCAGTTCTTC.

This chain links TRBV12-3 or TRBV12-4 with TRBJ1-1, with TRBD1 identical over 7 bases. Losses at the gene ends were 7 bases for V and 0 bases for J; bases not matched to a gene: 5. The CDR3 has 14 residues. The CDR3 DNA follows: TGTGCCAGCACCAAGGACAGGCTGAACACTGAAGCTTTCTTT. Its translation is CASTKDRLNTEAFF.

This clonotype was detected a few times. The chain employs TRBV2 and TRBJ2-4, with D perhaps being TRBD1 or TRBD2 (5 bases each). The V gene lost 7 bases and the J gene lost 4 bases, with 14 bases spanning the gap. CDR1 SNHLY and CDR2 FYNNEI come from the germline V gene. This CDR3 comprises 14 residues. For the CDR3, the DNA is TGTGCCAGCAATAAACAGGAGGCTAAAAACATTCAGTACTTC. It translates to CASNKQEAKNIQYF.

The chain recombines TRBV7-2 with TRBJ1-1; 8 bases match TRBD1. The CDR3 is 16 residues long. Looked up from germline, CDR1 is SGHTA and CDR2 is FQGNSA. The junction had 4 bases not matched to a gene; V was cut back by 1 base and J by 0 bases. CDR3 DNA: TGTGCCAGCAGCTTAGTGCCAGGGGGCATGAACACTGAAGCTTTCTTT. Protein: CASSLVPGGMNTEAFF.

The chain has TRBV2 and TRBJ2-1, with 7 bases aligning to TRBD1. This CDR3 contains 15 residues. CDR1 and CDR2 (germline): SNHLY, FYNNEI. J lost 3 bases, V lost 6 bases, and 8 bases had no gene match. The CDR3 sequence: CASSDPGQSYNEQFF. The CDR3 bases are TGTGCCAGCAGCGATCCGGGACAGAGCTACAATGAGCAGTTCTTC.

The chain carries TRBV20-1 and TRBJ2-3, with TRBD2 identical over 13 bases. V lost 2 bases and J lost 5; bases outside the gene matches: 7. Germline CDR1 reads DFQATT; CDR2 reads SNEGSKA (reference sequence). The CDR3 consists of 16 residues. This CDR3 reads CSARLGTSGILDTQYF. DNA of the CDR3: TGCAGTGCTAGACTCGGGACTAGCGGGATTCTAGATACGCAGTATTTT.

This clonotype was picked up a small number of times. The V call is TRBV27, the J call TRBJ1-2; 8 bases are shared with TRBD1. The V gene's germline CDR1 is MNHEY and CDR2 SMNVEV (reference sequence). V dropped 5 bases and J dropped 1; count of bases not matched to a gene: 12. This CDR3 spans 17 amino acids. CDR3 nucleotide sequence: TGTGCCAGCAGTCGGGACAGGCTGGGACCCGTTAACTATGGCTACACCTTC. The encoded protein is CASSRDRLGPVNYGYTF.

This chain uses TRBV6-2 or TRBV6-3 with TRBJ2-7; tentative D call: TRBD2 (6 bases). CDR1 and CDR2 from the germline V gene are MNHEY and SVGEGT. The CDR3 contains 15 residues. Between the trimmed V and J ends, which lost 6 bases and 0 bases, there was a span of 15 bases. This CDR3 reads CASSRGWLTSYEQYF. DNA of the CDR3: TGTGCCAGCAGCCGGGGGTGGCTAACCTCCTACGAGCAGTACTTC.

The V call is TRBV20-1, the J call TRBJ2-7, with 9 nucleotides matching TRBD2. The J call may be wrong; the DNA end is better matched by TRBJ2-1. CDR3 length: 14 amino acids. Germline assignment: CDR1 DFQATT and CDR2 SNEGSKA (reference sequence). This CDR3 reads CSVPPSGTYNEQFF. DNA of the CDR3: TGCAGCGTCCCCCCTAGCGGGACCTACAATGAGCAGTTCTTC.

The chain combines TRBV2 with TRBJ2-3; no clear D. The germline CDR1 and CDR2 sequences are SNHLY and FYNNEI. The CDR3 loop spans 13 amino acids. Trimming cost V 2 bases and J 5 bases, with 8 bases left between them. The DNA of the CDR3 is TGTGCCAGCAGTGAATGGACGGGAGATACGCAGTATTTT. This codes for CASSEWTGDTQYF.

The CDR3 region is CASSWFRDSPFRPEQYF. Written as DNA, the CDR3 is TGTGCCAGCAGTTGGTTTAGGGACTCGCCTTTTAGGCCCGAGCAGTACTTC. The rearrangement uses TRBV28 and TRBJ2-1, with D possibly TRBD2 on 6 matching bases. With the DNA end fitting TRBJ2-7 better, the J assignment may be wrong. The CDR3 is made up of 17 amino acids. Germline-derived CDR1 and CDR2 are MDHEN and SYDVKM.

Worth noting for this clonotype: Relative to the germline gene, one junction end is altered; a read error may explain this. This chain connects TRBV3-1 to TRBJ2-7; D may be TRBD2 (5 bases). Germline CDR1 and CDR2: LGHDT and YNNKEL (reference sequence). CDR3 length equals 15 residues. The CDR3 DNA sequence: TGTGCCAGCAGCCTCCGGGATTGGGCCTCCTACGAGCAGTCCTTC. Translating it yields CASSLRDWASYEQSF.

This clonotype was observed a few times. The rearrangement links TRBV6-5 to TRBJ2-7; D uncertain. The germline gives CDR1 MNHEY, CDR2 SVGAGI. The CDR3 consists of 11 residues. Trimming left V 4 bases short and J 5 bases short, with 6 bases between. The CDR3 reads CASSSPDEQYF. As DNA, the CDR3 is TGTGCCAGCAGTTCCCCGGACGAGCAGTACTTC.

The chain links TRBV9 to TRBJ1-2; D is possibly TRBD1 (6 bases). The CDR3 is 13 amino acids. The ends were cut back, 4 bases at V and 5 bases at J, with 12 bases in the middle. Germline V CDR1 and CDR2: SGDLS, YYNGEE. In DNA, the CDR3 is TGTGCCAGCAGCACAGGGTCCCCTTATGGCTACACCTTC. Protein sequence: CASSTGSPYGYTF.

The chain links TRBV13 to TRBJ1-2; tentatively, D is TRBD1 (5 bases). Germline V gene data show CDR1 as PRHDT and CDR2 as FYEKMQ (reference sequence). This CDR3 has 15 residues. V lost 5 bases to trimming and J lost 6 bases, with 19 bases between them. CDR3 loop: CASSLDGTVTNGYTF. Written as DNA, the CDR3 is TGTGCCAGCAGCCTAGACGGGACGGTCACAAATGGCTACACCTTC.

J is TRBJ2-2 and V is TRBV6-5; 9 bases fit TRBD1. CDR1 is MNHEY, CDR2 SVGAGI, per germline. Trimming removed 6 bases from V and 7 bases from J; junction bases left unmatched: 6. CDR3 size: 14 residues. In nucleotides, the CDR3 is TGTGCCAGCAGCCCCGGGACAGGGATCGGGGAGCTGTTTTTT. Protein product: CASSPGTGIGELFF.

The V call is TRBV9, the J call TRBJ2-1; D assignment may be TRBD1 or TRBD2 (5 bases each). The V gene lost 2 bases and the J gene lost 5 bases, with 8 bases spanning the gap. CDR1 SGDLS and CDR2 YYNGEE come from the germline V gene. This CDR3 has 13 amino acids. The CDR3 is CASSVGGNNEQFF. DNA of the CDR3: TGTGCCAGCAGCGTTGGGGGAAACAATGAGCAGTTCTTC.

The J gene is TRBJ2-7, the V gene TRBV3-1; the D gene could be TRBD1 or TRBD2 (6 bases each). V lost 4 bases, J lost 2 bases, and 9 bases lay in between. CDR1 is LGHDT and CDR2 is YNNKEL in the germline V gene (reference sequence). This CDR3 has 13 amino acids. The CDR3 loop is CASSPGEAYEQYF. The CDR3 DNA is TGTGCCAGCAGCCCAGGGGAGGCCTACGAGCAGTACTTC.